This TCR beta chain was retrieved from a study of breast tumors, draining lymph nodes, adjacent tissues. Study-level findings and limits: That most tumor T cells come from lymph nodes remained unproven. Tumor repertoires ranked between lymph nodes and nontumor tissue in diversity, with V and J gene preferences.

The lymph nodes were axillary draining lymph nodes from breast cancer patients. This clonotype was found many times. What it binds is not known. TCRdb reprocessed the multiplex PCR reads with MiXCR, giving one entry per CDR3 protein. The sample yields fewer than 200,000 distinct CDR3 sequences, 30% to 40% seen once. The TCR comes from a female donor with breast cancer. Some clones in this sample may be carry-over from other donors' samples. The source material was axillary lymph node tissue.

The CDR3 sequence: CSARDPRLAAPVSYNEQFF. Written as DNA, the CDR3 is TGCAGTGCTAGAGATCCCAGACTAGCGGCACCAGTCTCCTACAATGAGCAGTTCTTC. The chain carries TRBV20-1 and TRBJ2-1; 9 positions match TRBD2. Germline trimming cut 0 bases from V and 0 bases from J; bases unmatched to any gene: 12. The germline V gene encodes CDR1 DFQATT and CDR2 SNEGSKA (reference sequence). The CDR3 sequence is 19 residues long.